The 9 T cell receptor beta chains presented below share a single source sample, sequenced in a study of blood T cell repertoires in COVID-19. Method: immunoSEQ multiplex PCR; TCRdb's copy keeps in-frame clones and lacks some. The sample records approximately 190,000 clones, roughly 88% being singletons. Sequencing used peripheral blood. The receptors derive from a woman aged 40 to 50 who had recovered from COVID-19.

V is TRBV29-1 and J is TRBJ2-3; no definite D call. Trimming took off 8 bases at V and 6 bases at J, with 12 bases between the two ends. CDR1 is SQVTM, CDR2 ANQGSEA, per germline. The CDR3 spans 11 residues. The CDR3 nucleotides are TGCAGCATTTGGGCCCCCGATACGCAGTATTTT. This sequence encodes CSIWAPDTQYF.

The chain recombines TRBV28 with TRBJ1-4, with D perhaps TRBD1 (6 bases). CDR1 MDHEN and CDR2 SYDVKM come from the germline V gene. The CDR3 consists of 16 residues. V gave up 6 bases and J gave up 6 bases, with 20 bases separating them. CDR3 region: CASSIPTGSSYEKLFF. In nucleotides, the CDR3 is TGTGCCAGCAGCATTCCCACAGGGTCGAGTTATGAAAAACTGTTTTTT.

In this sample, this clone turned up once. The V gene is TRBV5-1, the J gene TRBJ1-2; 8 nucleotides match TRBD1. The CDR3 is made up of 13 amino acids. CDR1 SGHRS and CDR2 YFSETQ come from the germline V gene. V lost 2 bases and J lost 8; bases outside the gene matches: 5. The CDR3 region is CASSFETGDGYTF. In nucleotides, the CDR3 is TGCGCCAGCAGCTTTGAGACAGGGGACGGCTACACCTTC.

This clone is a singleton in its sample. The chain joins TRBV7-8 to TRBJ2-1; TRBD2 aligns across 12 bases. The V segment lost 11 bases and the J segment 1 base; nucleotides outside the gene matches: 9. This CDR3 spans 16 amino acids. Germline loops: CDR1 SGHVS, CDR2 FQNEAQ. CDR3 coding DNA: TGTGCCGGGGCTAGCGGGAGGGCCGGGTCCTACAATGAGCAGTTCTTC. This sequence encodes CAGASGRAGSYNEQFF.

The DNA for the CDR3 is TGTGCCAGCATAGACGGGCAGGGTACAACCTCTGGAAACACCATATATTTT. Protein sequence: CASIDGQGTTSGNTIYF. The J gene is TRBJ1-3, the V gene TRBV28; maybe TRBD1 (5 bases). V gave up 7 bases and J gave up 0 bases, with 19 bases separating them. CDR1 MDHEN and CDR2 SYDVKM come from the germline V gene. CDR3 length: 17 residues.

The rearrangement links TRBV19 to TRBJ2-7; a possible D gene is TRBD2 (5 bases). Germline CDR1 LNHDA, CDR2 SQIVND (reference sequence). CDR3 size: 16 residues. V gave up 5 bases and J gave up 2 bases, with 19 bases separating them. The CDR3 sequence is CASSVQVGPGAYEQYF. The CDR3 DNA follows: TGTGCCAGTAGTGTCCAGGTCGGGCCCGGGGCCTACGAGCAGTACTTC.

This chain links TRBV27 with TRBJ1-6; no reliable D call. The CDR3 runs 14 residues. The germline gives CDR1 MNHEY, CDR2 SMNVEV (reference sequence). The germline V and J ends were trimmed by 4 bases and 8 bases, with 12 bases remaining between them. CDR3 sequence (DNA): TGTGCCAGCAGTTCGCCCGGGGTTCATTCACCCCTCCACTTT. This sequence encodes CASSSPGVHSPLHF.

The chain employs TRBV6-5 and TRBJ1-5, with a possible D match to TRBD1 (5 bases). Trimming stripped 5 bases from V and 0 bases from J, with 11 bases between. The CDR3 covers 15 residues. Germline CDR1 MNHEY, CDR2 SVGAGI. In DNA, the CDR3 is TGTGCCAGCAGTCCCCGGGGGTATAGCAATCAGCCCCAGCATTTT. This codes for CASSPRGYSNQPQHF.

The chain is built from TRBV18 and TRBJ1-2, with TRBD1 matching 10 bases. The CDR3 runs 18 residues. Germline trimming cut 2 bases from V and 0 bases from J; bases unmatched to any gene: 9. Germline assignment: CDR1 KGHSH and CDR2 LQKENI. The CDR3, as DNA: TGTGCCAGCTCACCATCGGGACAGGGGCGTCTAACTAACTATGGCTACACCTTC. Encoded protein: CASSPSGQGRLTNYGYTF.